These T cell receptor beta chains were read from a single sample in a study of T-cell reconstitution after alpha-beta-depleted transplantation in children. TCRdb reprocessed the PCR reads via MiXCR and lists one record per CDR3 protein. Of some 460,000 distinct CDR3 sequences listed, around 16% are singletons. The sample in question was PBMCs, mostly from graft donor cells, obtained 360 days after TCRalphabeta/CD19-depleted stem cell transplant. These receptors all come from a boy in the first two years of life who had a stem cell transplant for Wiskott-Aldrich syndrome, so the T cells may come from the graft donor. The CDR3 runs from the conserved cysteine through the conserved F or W. The D gene is left open where the match is weak. Clone size is stated in some rows and not others, as once, few, many or a class when expanded.

>few|TRBJ1-1|TRBV11-2|-
CASSLFQGTANTEAFF
TGTGCCAGCAGCTTATTTCAGGGAACAGCGAACACTGAAGCTTTCTTT
>-|TRBJ2-7|TRBV14|-
CASSARQSSYEQYF
TGTGCCAGCAGCGCCCGACAGAGCTCCTACGAGCAGTACTTC
>few|TRBJ2-4|TRBV7-8|-
CASSQNRGGIQYF
TGTGCCAGCAGCCAAAACAGGGGAGGCATTCAGTACTTC
>few|TRBJ2-2|TRBV12-3/TRBV12-4|-
CASTGPRRRGRTGELFF
TGTGCCAGCACCGGGCCACGGCGAAGGGGAAGGACCGGGGAGCTGTTTTTT
>-|TRBJ1-1|TRBV6-1|TRBD1
CASRRQGANTEAFF
TGTGCCAGCAGACGACAGGGAGCGAACACTGAAGCTTTCTTT
>-|TRBJ2-5|TRBV5-1|-
CASSLDGQGRKTQYF
TGCGCCAGCAGCTTGGATGGCCAGGGCAGAAAGACCCAGTACTTC
>-|TRBJ2-7|TRBV6-2/TRBV6-3|-
CASGQGIYEQYF
TGTGCCAGCGGGCAGGGAATCTACGAGCAGTACTTC
>few|TRBJ2-5|TRBV29-1|TRBD1
CSVATGTAQETQYF
TGCAGCGTTGCCACCGGGACAGCTCAAGAGACCCAGTACTTC
>-|TRBJ2-2|TRBV12-3/TRBV12-4|TRBD2
CASSPLAGVAGELFF
TGTGCCAGCAGTCCCCTAGCGGGGGTTGCCGGGGAGCTGTTTTTT
>-|TRBJ1-6|TRBV7-2|-
CASSLVGRDNSPLHF
TGTGCCAGCAGCTTAGTAGGCAGGGATAATTCACCCCTCCACTTT
>few|TRBJ1-2|TRBV12-3/TRBV12-4|-
CASRRGYGYTF
TGTGCCAGCAGGCGGGGCTATGGCTACACCTTC
>few|TRBJ1-2|TRBV10-3|-
CATATGGYGYTF
TGTGCCACCGCGACAGGAGGGTATGGCTACACCTTC
>once|TRBJ2-1|TRBV24-1|TRBD1
CATSDPQGSSYNEQFF
TGTGCCACCAGTGATCCACAGGGGAGCTCCTACAATGAGCAGTTCTTC
>few|TRBJ2-3|TRBV5-1|-
CASSPRTWYEDTQYF
TGCGCCAGCAGCCCTAGGACTTGGTATGAAGATACGCAGTATTTT
>-|TRBJ2-5|TRBV20-1|TRBD2
CSAPGGTSRLKETQYF
TGCAGTGCTCCCGGGGGGACTAGCCGCTTGAAAGAGACCCAGTACTTC
>-|TRBJ2-2|TRBV30|TRBD2
CAWTSRAGELFF
TGTGCGTGGACTAGCCGGGCCGGGGAGCTGTTTTTT
>-|TRBJ2-7|TRBV28|-
CASSPPGGGRPYEQYF
TGTGCCAGCAGCCCCCCGGGTGGGGGGCGGCCCTACGAGCAGTACTTC
>few|TRBJ2-5|TRBV18|-
CASSNTRGQETQYF
TGTGCCAGCTCAAATACGCGGGGACAAGAGACCCAGTACTTC
>-|TRBJ2-2|TRBV5-1|TRBD1
CASRPRQGAKGDTGELFF
TGCGCCAGCAGGCCTCGACAGGGGGCGAAAGGGGACACCGGGGAGCTGTTTTTT
>few|TRBJ2-2|TRBV7-2|-
CASSFRTVSAGELFF
TGTGCCAGCAGCTTCAGGACAGTCAGCGCCGGGGAGCTGTTTTTT
>-|TRBJ2-7|TRBV12-3/TRBV12-4|-
CASGDLKSHYEQYF
TGTGCCAGCGGGGACCTCAAATCCCACTACGAGCAGTACTTC
>few|TRBJ2-1|TRBV5-1|-
CASSWGPVDNEQFF
TGCGCCAGCAGCTGGGGGCCCGTAGACAATGAGCAGTTCTTC
>-|TRBJ1-4|TRBV12-3/TRBV12-4|TRBD1
CASSLGQAATNEKLFF
TGTGCCAGCAGTTTGGGACAGGCAGCAACTAATGAAAAACTGTTTTTT
>-|TRBJ2-5|TRBV5-1|-
CASSLAGYSQETQYF
TGCGCCAGCAGCTTGGCCGGCTACTCCCAAGAGACCCAGTACTTC
>-|TRBJ2-1|TRBV27|TRBD2
CASRRPSSGRASEQFF
TGTGCCAGCCGCAGGCCCTCTAGCGGGAGGGCCAGTGAGCAGTTCTTC
>-|TRBJ2-3|TRBV6-5|TRBD2
CASSYSSGTSTDTQYF
TGTGCCAGCAGTTACTCGAGCGGGACCAGCACAGATACGCAGTATTTT
>few|TRBJ2-7|TRBV4-3|-
CASSHTRGTYEQYF
TGCGCCAGCAGCCATACACGGGGCACCTACGAGCAGTACTTC
>-|TRBJ2-1|TRBV27|TRBD1
CASSTGTGSRQFF
TGTGCCAGCAGCACCGGGACAGGGTCGCGGCAGTTCTTC
>-|TRBJ2-1|TRBV4-3|-
CASSQRRGAGTYNEQFF
TGCGCCAGCAGCCAAAGGAGGGGGGCTGGCACCTACAATGAGCAGTTCTTC
>few|TRBJ2-7|TRBV11-1|-
CASSQYGHRLESYEQYF
TGTGCCAGCAGCCAATATGGACACCGCCTAGAGTCCTACGAGCAGTACTTC
>few|TRBJ1-6|TRBV20-1|-
CSASRVGDSPLHF
TGCAGTGCATCCAGGGTTGGGGACTCACCCCTCCACTTT
>few|TRBJ2-7|TRBV12-3/TRBV12-4|TRBD1
CASSLAKPRGRMNEQYF
TGTGCCAGCAGTTTAGCCAAGCCCAGGGGGCGTATGAACGAGCAGTACTTC
>-|TRBJ2-5|TRBV7-9|TRBD1
CASSHSDRAETQYF
TGTGCCAGCAGCCATTCGGACAGGGCAGAGACCCAGTACTTC
>-|TRBJ1-1|TRBV2|-
CASSGPEVNTEAFF
TGTGCCAGCAGTGGCCCGGAGGTGAACACTGAAGCTTTCTTT
>-|TRBJ2-1|TRBV11-2|TRBD2
CASSLDYGLAGGSDEQFF
TGTGCCAGCAGCTTAGATTATGGACTAGCGGGAGGTAGCGATGAGCAGTTCTTC
>once|TRBJ1-1|TRBV28|-
CASISAGVRTEAFF
TGTGCCAGCATATCCGCTGGAGTGAGAACTGAAGCTTTCTTT
>-|TRBJ1-2|TRBV5-1|-
CASSQAGLDGYTF
TGCGCCAGCAGCCAAGCAGGGCTCGATGGCTACACCTTC
>once|TRBJ2-3|TRBV12-3/TRBV12-4|TRBD2
CASRQTRGAPTDTQYF
TGTGCCAGCAGGCAGACGCGGGGGGCCCCCACAGATACGCAGTATTTT
>few|TRBJ2-5|TRBV5-1|-
CASKPGGSETQYF
TGCGCCAGCAAACCCGGGGGATCCGAGACCCAGTACTTC
>-|TRBJ2-3|TRBV5-1|-
CASSGLGIPRGDTQYF
TGCGCCAGCAGCGGCCTCGGGATCCCCCGAGGAGATACGCAGTATTTT
>few|TRBJ2-5|TRBV27|-
CASSLSKGRQETQYF
TGTGCCAGCAGTTTATCAAAAGGGCGCCAAGAGACCCAGTACTTC
>-|TRBJ2-6|TRBV28|-
CASSFFQGQANVLTF
TGTGCCAGCAGTTTCTTCCAGGGGCAGGCCAACGTCCTGACTTTC
>few|TRBJ2-1|TRBV28|TRBD2
CASSLTLTGGLGNEQFF
TGTGCCAGCAGTTTAACCCTTACGGGGGGACTGGGGAATGAGCAGTTCTTC
>-|TRBJ2-1|TRBV24-1|-
CATSDFLRTEQFF
TGTGCCACCAGTGATTTTTTACGGACAGAGCAGTTCTTC
>once|TRBJ2-7|TRBV5-5|-
CASSRGYVGYEQYF
TGTGCCAGCAGCCGCGGATACGTAGGATACGAGCAGTACTTC
>many|TRBJ2-1|TRBV24-1|-
CATSEPPTASGKFF
TGTGCCACCAGTGAGCCCCCGACCGCCTCGGGGAAGTTCTTC
>-|TRBJ2-1|TRBV29-1|TRBD2
CSVTAGEVFF
TGCAGCGTAACAGCGGGGGAAGTGTTCTTC
>few|TRBJ2-7|TRBV11-2|-
CASSPGRTVPQYF
TGTGCCAGCAGCCCTGGGCGAACAGTCCCCCAGTACTTC